Reported below is one T cell receptor beta chain. This specimen belongs to a study of blood T cell repertoires in COVID-19. Study in general: Acute and convalescent COVID-19 samples came from the United States, Italy and Spain.

V was trimmed by 5 bases and J by 8 bases, leaving 17 bases between them. Germline CDR1 reads SGHRS; CDR2 reads YFSETQ. This CDR3 is 14 amino acids long. In the original analysis: Estimation of nucleated cell counts was performed using reference gene primer amplification. Assay used: immunoSEQ multiplex PCR; TCRdb lists only in-frame clones, some missing. V and J calls and clone size follow that table, whereas D and trimming were derived from the DNA. This table has tens of thousands of clones, more than 70% appearing once. The TCR sequence derives from a man aged 55-75 years with acute or convalescent COVID-19. The chain combines TRBV5-1 with TRBJ2-1; possible D gene TRBD2, 6 bases. Specimen: peripheral blood. CDR3 nucleotides: TGCGCCAGCAGTCGGGTACTAGCATTGGATGAGCAGTTCTTC. Translation: CASSRVLALDEQFF. Using reference TRBV5-1 and TRBJ2-1 for the parts outside the CDR3, the full variable domain is KAGVTQTPRYLIKTRGQQVTLSCSPISGHRSVSWYQQTPGQGLQFLFEYFSETQRNKGNFPGRFSGRQFSNSRSEMNVSTLELGDSALYLCASSRVLALDEQFFGPGTRLTVL.